This T cell receptor (beta chain) stems from a study of identical twins. Study results and caveats: Beta clonotypes that were abundant in cord blood contained fewer insertions, a pattern absent from memory repertoires. The authors noted that invariant MAIT and iNKT cells could partly confound zero-insertion analyses. Modelling underestimated the level of out-of-frame TCR alpha sharing observed in monozygotic twins.

On this clonotype: The antigen remains undetermined.

The CDR3 is 12 amino acids. V was pared by 6 bases and J by 10 bases, with 15 bases between. Germline V lookup: CDR1 SGHAT, CDR2 FQNNGV. Template switching added a universal primer site, and cDNA bore unique molecular identifiers. TCRdb reanalysed the 5' RACE reads using MiXCR and keeps one entry per CDR3 protein. This sample carries 510,000 or so distinct CDR3 sequences, roughly 15% of them seen once, and the ten largest clones take roughly 0.46%. This sample was also put to use in a study of yellow fever vaccine responses in identical twins.

The V and J genes are TRBV11-2 and TRBJ1-1; D is ambiguous. Sequencing input: CD4+ T cells sorted from blood. The receptor was derived from a young woman in good health. The DNA for the CDR3 is TGTGCCAGCAGAAAAGGCGGCCTAGGAGCTTTCTTT. It yields the protein CASRKGGLGAFF.